The present T cell receptor (beta chain) was sequenced within a study of blood T cell repertoires in COVID-19. The wider study: Samples came from the United States, Italy and Spain, spanning acute and convalescent COVID-19. In each case, the material was cDNA or gDNA derived from T cells, B-cell-depleted T cells, or PBMCs.

In germline, CDR1 is LGHNA, CDR2 YSLEER. The CDR3 runs to 14 residues. V was pared by 3 bases and J by 2 bases, with 10 bases between. In the original workflow: How many nucleated cells were present was estimated from reference gene primer amplification. Sequenced by immunoSEQ multiplex PCR; TCRdb stores in-frame clones only, minus some. Clone size and V and J calls were adopted from that table, with D and trimming inferred from the DNA. The table records approximately 170,000 clones, approximately 84% of them present only once. Specimen: peripheral blood. The V call is TRBV4-3, the J call TRBJ2-5; a possible D gene is TRBD2 (5 bases). The clonotype comes from a middle-aged man who had recovered from COVID-19. This CDR3 reads CASSHGLEQETQYF. The CDR3 region has the DNA TGCGCCAGCAGCCATGGACTGGAACAAGAGACCCAGTACTTC.